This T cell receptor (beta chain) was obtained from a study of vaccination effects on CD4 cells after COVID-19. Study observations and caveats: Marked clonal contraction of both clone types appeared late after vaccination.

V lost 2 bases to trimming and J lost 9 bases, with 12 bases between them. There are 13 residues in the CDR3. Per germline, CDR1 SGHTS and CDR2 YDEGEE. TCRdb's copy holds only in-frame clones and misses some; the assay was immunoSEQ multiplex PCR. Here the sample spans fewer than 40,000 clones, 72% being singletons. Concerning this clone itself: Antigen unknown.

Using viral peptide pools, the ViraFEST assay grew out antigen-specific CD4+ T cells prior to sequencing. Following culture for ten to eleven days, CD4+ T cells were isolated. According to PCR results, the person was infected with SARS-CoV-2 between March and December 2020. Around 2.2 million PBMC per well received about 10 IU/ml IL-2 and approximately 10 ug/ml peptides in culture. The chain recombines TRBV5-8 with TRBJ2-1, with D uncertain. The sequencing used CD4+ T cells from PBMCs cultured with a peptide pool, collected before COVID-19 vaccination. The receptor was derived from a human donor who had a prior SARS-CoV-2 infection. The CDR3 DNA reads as TGTGCCAGCAGCTTTATGATTTTCAGTGAGCAGTTCTTC. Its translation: CASSFMIFSEQFF.